This record concerns one T cell receptor beta chain sequence. This entry belongs to a study of blood T cell repertoires in COVID-19. Across the study: Acute and convalescent COVID-19 specimens originated in the United States, Italy and Spain. From T cells, B-cell-depleted T cells, or PBMCs came the material, which was cDNA or gDNA.

The CDR3 contains 14 residues. Unmatched junction bases numbered 7, after V lost 2 bases and J lost 7 bases. CDR1 is SEHNR, CDR2 FQNEAQ, per germline (reference sequence). In the authors' methods: Nucleated cell counts were estimated from reference gene primer amplification. Profiling relied on immunoSEQ multiplex PCR, and the TCRdb table lists in-frame clones only, not all of them. V and J calls and clone size are copied from that table; D and trimming were computed from the DNA. The table lists under 200,000 clones, approximately 86% of them singletons. The chain combines TRBV7-9 with TRBJ2-5, with 7 bases aligning to TRBD2. The sequence was collected from a woman aged 55-70 years who had recovered from COVID-19. The sample comprised peripheral blood. The CDR3: CASSLSGGGRTQYF. The CDR3 nucleotides are TGTGCCAGCAGCTTATCTGGGGGGGGTAGGACCCAGTACTTC. The entire variable domain, with the rest obtained from reference TRBV7-9 and TRBJ2-5, is as follows: DTGVSQNPRHKITKRGQNVTFRCDPISEHNRLYWYRQTLGQGPEFLTYFQNEAQLEKSRLLSDRFSAERPKGSFSTLEIQRTEQGDSAMYLCASSLSGGGRTQYFGPGTRLLVL.